These 18 T cell receptor beta chains share one sample of origin, sequenced in a study of T cell responses to AZD1222 COVID-19 vaccine. Some clones are missing from TCRdb's copy, which holds only in-frame ones; the method was immunoSEQ multiplex PCR. The table shows 65,000 to 85,000 clones, with about 87% occurring only once. The input for sequencing was peripheral blood, taken 28 days after the second dose of the MenACWY control vaccine. The receptors originated from an adult who received the MenACWY meningococcal vaccine as a control.

This chain uses TRBV7-9 with TRBJ1-2; the match to TRBD1 covers 7 bases. Germline trimming cut 5 bases from V and 5 bases from J; bases unmatched to any gene: 8. The germline V gene encodes CDR1 SEHNR and CDR2 FQNEAQ (reference sequence). The CDR3 contains 14 residues. The CDR3, as DNA: TGTGCCAGCAGCCAAGCCACACAGGGGTATGGCTACACCTTC. It encodes CASSQATQGYGYTF. The full variable domain, its missing parts supplied by reference TRBV7-9 and TRBJ1-2, is DTGVSQNPRHKITKRGQNVTFRCDPISEHNRLYWYRQTLGQGPEFLTYFQNEAQLEKSRLLSDRFSAERPKGSFSTLEIQRTEQGDSAMYLCASSQATQGYGYTFGSGTRLTVV.

This chain connects TRBV5-1 to TRBJ1-1; D may be TRBD1 (6 bases). The germline V gene has CDR1 SGHRS and CDR2 YFSETQ. The V and J ends lost 0 bases and 7 bases respectively, with 16 bases between them. This CDR3 has 15 amino acids. The CDR3 nucleotides read TGCGCCAGCAGCTTGGAAGGGGGTGCGGGGAATGAAGCTTTCTTT. Translated: CASSLEGGAGNEAFF.

The chain combines TRBV12-5 with TRBJ2-1; tentative D call: TRBD2 (7 bases). The CDR3 runs to 17 residues. Germline V gives CDR1 LGHNT, CDR2 FRNRAP. Trimming took 1 base from V and 2 from J, leaving 15 bases between them. DNA of the CDR3: TGTGCTAGTGGTTTGGCAATAACAGGGAGGGCCTACAATGAGCAGTTCTTC. Protein: CASGLAITGRAYNEQFF.

V and J are TRBV7-8 and TRBJ1-5; weak D call: TRBD1 (5 bases). CDR1 SGHVS and CDR2 FQNEAQ come from the germline V gene. This CDR3 contains 13 residues. With 5 bases removed from V and 6 bases from J, the gap between germline ends came to 11 bases. CDR3 in DNA: TGTGCCAGCAGCCCCAGGGTCGGTCAGCCCCAGCATTTT. This sequence encodes CASSPRVGQPQHF. The full variable domain, its missing parts supplied by reference TRBV7-8 and TRBJ1-5, is GAGVSQSPRYKVAKRGQDVALRCDPISGHVSLFWYQQALGQGPEFLTYFQNEAQLDKSGLPSDRFFAERPEGSVSTLKIQRTQQEDSAVYLCASSPRVGQPQHFGDGTRLSIL.

The gene calls are TRBV2 and TRBJ1-2, with TRBD1 as a possible D gene (6 bases). The CDR3 has 17 amino acids. The germline V gene has CDR1 SNHLY and CDR2 FYNNEI. V lost 4 bases to trimming and J lost 0 bases, with 18 bases between them. The CDR3 DNA follows: TGTGCCAGCAGTGTCACACTCAAGACAGGTTCTAACTATGGCTACACCTTC. This encodes CASSVTLKTGSNYGYTF.

To note about this clone: Other DNA sequences in the sample encode the same CDR3. The V and J genes are TRBV4-3 and TRBJ1-4; D is unresolved. Trimming took 0 bases from V and 0 from J, leaving 5 bases between them. CDR3 size: 15 residues. The germline V gene has CDR1 LGHNA and CDR2 YSLEER. This CDR3 is CASSQDSATNEKLFF. Written as DNA, the CDR3 is TGCGCCAGCAGCCAAGATTCAGCAACTAATGAAAAACTGTTTTTT.

The chain is built from TRBV5-4 and TRBJ2-3; TRBD2 is a possible D gene (6 bases). In germline, CDR1 is SGHNT, CDR2 YYREEE (reference sequence). V lost 4 bases to trimming and J lost 3 bases, with 12 bases between them. The CDR3 has 14 residues. Here the CDR3 reads CASSIGTATDTQYF. CDR3 coding DNA: TGTGCCAGCAGCATAGGGACTGCGACAGATACGCAGTATTTT.

This chain joins TRBV5-1 and TRBJ1-6; D is possibly TRBD1 (6 bases). V lost 0 bases to trimming and J lost 9 bases, with 16 bases between them. Germline loops: CDR1 SGHRS, CDR2 YFSETQ. This CDR3 is built from 16 residues. The CDR3 sequence: CASSLGATGSPSPLHF. The CDR3 DNA sequence: TGCGCCAGCAGCTTGGGGGCTACAGGGTCCCCTTCACCCCTCCACTTT.

The V and J genes are TRBV30 and TRBJ1-4; D is ambiguous. V was shortened by 2 bases and J by 7 bases, with 11 bases between the two germline ends. This CDR3 region has 13 residues. Germline V lookup: CDR1 GTSNPN, CDR2 SVGIG (reference sequence). CDR3 DNA: TGTGCCTGGAGTCATGGGTCGCCTGAAAAACTGTTTTTT. This gives the protein CAWSHGSPEKLFF.

This clone has more than one count but fewer than ten. The chain links TRBV29-1 to TRBJ1-2, with D possibly matching TRBD1 (5 bases). CDR1 is SQVTM, CDR2 ANQGSEA, per germline. Trimming took 4 bases from V and 3 from J, leaving 15 bases between them. The CDR3 has 14 residues. The CDR3 loop is CSVGAQGGDYGYTF. CDR3 nucleotides: TGCAGCGTTGGGGCGCAGGGTGGAGACTATGGCTACACCTTC.

The chain uses TRBV5-1 and TRBJ1-3, with TRBD1 as a possible D gene (5 bases). Germline lookup yields CDR1 SGHRS and CDR2 YFSETQ. Trimming cost V 4 bases and J 8 bases, with 16 bases left between them. The CDR3 consists of 14 residues. Here the CDR3 reads CASSDGTSKDTIYF. Written as DNA, the CDR3 is TGCGCCAGCAGCGACGGGACTTCAAAGGACACCATATATTTT.

The DNA for the CDR3 is TGCAGCGTACCTGACAGGGCGGCGGGCTATGGCTACACCTTC. It translates to CSVPDRAAGYGYTF. This chain uses TRBV29-1 with TRBJ1-2, with 7 nucleotides matching TRBD1. The V gene's germline CDR1 is SQVTM and CDR2 ANQGSEA. After removal of 6 bases from V and 4 bases from J, the junction contained 11 bases not matched to a gene. CDR3 length: 14 residues.

The chain is built from TRBV9 and TRBJ1-3; D gene unclear. The length of the CDR3 is 15 residues. Deletions cut 4 bases from V and 2 bases from J, with 13 bases between. The germline V gene encodes CDR1 SGDLS and CDR2 YYNGEE. The CDR3 loop reads CASSPTHSPGNTIYF. Written as DNA, the CDR3 is TGTGCCAGCAGCCCTACTCACAGCCCTGGAAACACCATATATTTT.

By share, this clone counts as medium-sized (0.01 to 0.1%). This chain joins TRBV9 and TRBJ2-1; 13 bases agree with TRBD2. J gave up 5 bases and V 0 bases, and 5 bases lay outside the gene matches. The CDR3 has 17 amino acids. Looked up from germline, CDR1 is SGDLS and CDR2 is YYNGEE. The CDR3 loop is CASSVDYGTSGDNEQFF. CDR3 bases: TGTGCCAGCAGCGTAGACTACGGGACTAGCGGGGACAATGAGCAGTTCTTC.

The chain joins TRBV19 to TRBJ2-2, with 9 bases fitting TRBD1. This CDR3 region has 13 residues. V was clipped by 8 bases and J by 7 bases; unmatched bases: 5. Germline CDR1 is LNHDA and CDR2 is SQIVND (reference sequence). The CDR3 DNA reads TGTGCCAGTCTACAGGGGGCCCTCGGGGAGCTGTTTTTT. Encoded protein: CASLQGALGELFF.

The gene calls are TRBV29-1 and TRBJ2-3, with D unresolved. CDR3 length: 12 amino acids. Germline CDR1 reads SQVTM; CDR2 reads ANQGSEA. V was pared by 3 bases and J by 6 bases, with 10 bases between. The CDR3: CSVDPRGDTQYF. DNA for the CDR3: TGCAGCGTTGACCCGCGAGGTGATACGCAGTATTTT.

This sequence joins TRBV28 and TRBJ1-5; unclear D gene. CDR1 MDHEN and CDR2 SYDVKM come from the germline V gene. Trimming removed 4 bases at V and 1 base at J, with 5 bases between. CDR3 size: 13 residues. In DNA, the CDR3 is TGTGCCAGCAGTTATAGAAGCAATCAGCCCCAGCATTTT. This sequence encodes CASSYRSNQPQHF.

The chain carries TRBV19 and TRBJ2-1; D not resolved. The CDR3 totals 15 residues. Germline V CDR1 and CDR2: LNHDA, SQIVND (reference sequence). The ends were cut back, 3 bases at V and 6 bases at J, with 15 bases in the middle. This CDR3 reads CASSIRQPTGNEQFF. CDR3 DNA: TGTGCCAGTAGTATTCGTCAGCCAACCGGCAATGAGCAGTTCTTC.